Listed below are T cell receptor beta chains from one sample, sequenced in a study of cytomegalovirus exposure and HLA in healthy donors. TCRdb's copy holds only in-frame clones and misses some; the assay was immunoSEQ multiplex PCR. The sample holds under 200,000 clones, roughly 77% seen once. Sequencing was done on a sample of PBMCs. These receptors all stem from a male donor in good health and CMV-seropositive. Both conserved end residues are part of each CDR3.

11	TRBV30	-	CAWSESYEQYF
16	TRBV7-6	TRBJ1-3	CASSLGVGDAGNTIYF
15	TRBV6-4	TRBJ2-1	CASSALAGGYNEQFF
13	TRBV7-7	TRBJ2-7	CASSFSSSYEQYF
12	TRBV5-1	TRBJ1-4	CASSLGGEKLFF
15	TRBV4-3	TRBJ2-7	CASSRSLAESYEQYF
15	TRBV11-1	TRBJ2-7	CASSLSLAGSYEQYF
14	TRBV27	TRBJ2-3	CASSLTSGGVTQYF
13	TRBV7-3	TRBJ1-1	CASSPARGNEAFF
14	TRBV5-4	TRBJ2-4	CASSFASGADIQYF
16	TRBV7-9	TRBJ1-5	CASSPYSTVSNQPQHF